The T cell receptor beta chain described here comes from a study of response to subunit inactivated influenza vaccine. Points from the study as a whole: There was a suggestion from the authors that each seasonal influenza vaccination recruits few new T cells.

As to this clonotype: No antigen is known for it.

Germline V gives CDR1 SEHNR, CDR2 FQNEAQ (reference sequence). The J segment lost 3 bases and the V segment lost 3 bases, leaving 5 bases of the junction unmatched. The length of the CDR3 is 15 residues. TCRdb reanalysed the RT-PCR reads using MiXCR and keeps one entry per CDR3 protein. The sample gives hundreds of thousands of distinct CDR3 sequences, approximately 15% of which show up once; approximately 6.5% is in the top ten. The source is a man between 45 and 60 years old who received an inactivated influenza vaccine. This chain uses TRBV7-9 with TRBJ2-7; 10 bases are a match to TRBD1. This sample comprised PBMCs from blood, obtained 14 to 15 days before vaccination. The CDR3 DNA follows: TGTGCCAGCAGCTTGCAAGGGACAGGGGACTACGAGCAGTACTTC. It specifies CASSLQGTGDYEQYF.